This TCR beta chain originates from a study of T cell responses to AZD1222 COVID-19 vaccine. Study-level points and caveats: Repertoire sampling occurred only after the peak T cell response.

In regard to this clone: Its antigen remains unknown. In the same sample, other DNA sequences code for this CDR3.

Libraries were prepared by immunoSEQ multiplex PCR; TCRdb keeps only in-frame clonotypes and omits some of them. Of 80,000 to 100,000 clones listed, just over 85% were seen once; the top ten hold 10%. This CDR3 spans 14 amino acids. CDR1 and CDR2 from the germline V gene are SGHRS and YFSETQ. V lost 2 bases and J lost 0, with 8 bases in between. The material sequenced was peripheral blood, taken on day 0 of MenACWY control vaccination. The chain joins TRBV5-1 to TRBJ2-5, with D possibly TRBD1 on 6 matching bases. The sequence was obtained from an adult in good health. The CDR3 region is CASSLRTDQETQYF. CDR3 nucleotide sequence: TGCGCCAGCAGCTTACGGACAGACCAAGAGACCCAGTACTTC.